The entry that follows covers one TCR beta chain sequence. Germline V gene data show CDR1 as SGHRS and CDR2 as YFSETQ. There are 13 residues in the CDR3. Trimming at V came to 2 bases and at J to 4 bases, leaving 2 bases not matched to a gene. The PCR employed 60 Vbeta primers together with 13 Jbeta primers. Profiling relied on immunoSEQ multiplex PCR, and the TCRdb table lists in-frame clones only, not all of them. Here the sample spans tens of thousands of clones, 70% to 80% being singletons. This specimen comes from a study of cytomegalovirus exposure and HLA in healthy donors. This TCR derives from a man aged 50 to 60 in good health and CMV-seropositive. This chain connects TRBV5-1 to TRBJ2-5, with 7 bases matching TRBD1. The sequenced sample was PBMCs. CDR3 in DNA: TGCGCCAGCAGCTTACAGGGGTCAGAGACCCAGTACTTC. It specifies CASSLQGSETQYF.